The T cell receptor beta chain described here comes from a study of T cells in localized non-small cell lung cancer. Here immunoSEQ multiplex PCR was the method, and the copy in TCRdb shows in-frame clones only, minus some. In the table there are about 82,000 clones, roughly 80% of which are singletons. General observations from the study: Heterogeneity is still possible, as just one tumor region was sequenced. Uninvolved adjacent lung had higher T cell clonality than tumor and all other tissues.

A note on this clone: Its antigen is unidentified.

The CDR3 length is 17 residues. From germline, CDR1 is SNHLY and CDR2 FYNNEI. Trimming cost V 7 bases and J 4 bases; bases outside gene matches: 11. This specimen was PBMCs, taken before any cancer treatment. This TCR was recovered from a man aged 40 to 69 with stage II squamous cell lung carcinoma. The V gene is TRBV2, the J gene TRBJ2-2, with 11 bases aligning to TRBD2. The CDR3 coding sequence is TGTGCCAGCACTATAGCGGGAGGGCCTCTACCCACCGGGGAGCTGTTTTTT. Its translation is CASTIAGGPLPTGELFF.